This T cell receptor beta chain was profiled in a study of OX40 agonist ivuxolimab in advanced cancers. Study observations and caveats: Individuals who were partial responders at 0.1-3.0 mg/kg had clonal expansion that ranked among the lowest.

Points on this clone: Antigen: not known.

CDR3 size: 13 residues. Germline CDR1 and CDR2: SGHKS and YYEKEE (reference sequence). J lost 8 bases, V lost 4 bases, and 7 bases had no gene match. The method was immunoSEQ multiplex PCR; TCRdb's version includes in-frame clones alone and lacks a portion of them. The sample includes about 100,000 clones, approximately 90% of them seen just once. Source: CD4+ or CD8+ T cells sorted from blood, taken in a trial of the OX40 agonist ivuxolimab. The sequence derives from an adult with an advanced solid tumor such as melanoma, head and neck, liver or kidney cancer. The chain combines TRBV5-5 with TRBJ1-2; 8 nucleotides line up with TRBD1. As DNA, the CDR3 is TGTGCCAGCAGCGGGGACAGGTCGAAGGGCTACACCTTC. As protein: CASSGDRSKGYTF.